One sample yielded the 7 T cell receptor beta chains listed below, sequenced in a study of blood T cell repertoires in COVID-19. The method was immunoSEQ multiplex PCR; TCRdb's version includes in-frame clones alone and lacks a portion of them. This table has fewer than 30,000 clones, roughly 87% appearing once. Sequencing was done on a sample of peripheral blood. These receptors were obtained from a human donor in a cohort sampled during active COVID-19.

The V and J genes are TRBV4-3 and TRBJ1-2; no reliable D call. Germline V CDR1 and CDR2: LGHNA, YSLEER. CDR3 length: 15 residues. V dropped 5 bases and J dropped 13 bases, with 26 bases sitting between them. The chain's CDR3 is CASSEILSNSRVGTF. CDR3 sequence (DNA): TGCGCCAGCAGCGAGATATTATCAAACAGCCGCGTCGGCACCTTC.

The V and J genes are TRBV30 and TRBJ1-5; unclear D gene. The CDR3 sequence is 13 residues long. The germline V gene encodes CDR1 GTSNPN and CDR2 SVGIG (reference sequence). The V gene lost 3 bases and the J gene lost 5 bases, with 11 bases spanning the gap. The CDR3 spells CAWSETWDQPQHF. The CDR3 DNA reads as TGTGCCTGGAGCGAGACATGGGATCAGCCCCAGCATTTT.

This sequence joins TRBV2 and TRBJ2-3; 11 bases agree with TRBD1. V dropped 6 bases and J dropped 4; count of bases not matched to a gene: 6. Germline CDR1 reads SNHLY; CDR2 reads FYNNEI. The CDR3 has 15 residues. CDR3 residues: CASRGTGGYADTQYF. In nucleotides, the CDR3 is TGTGCCAGCAGGGGGACAGGGGGTTACGCAGATACGCAGTATTTT.

J is TRBJ2-7 and V is TRBV12-3 or TRBV12-4; D is unclear. Trimming took off 5 bases at V and 3 bases at J, with 8 bases between the two ends. The CDR3 sequence is 12 residues long. This chain's CDR3 is CASSVTIYEQYF. CDR3 nucleotide sequence: TGTGCCAGCAGTGTGACAATCTACGAGCAGTACTTC.

This rearrangement joins TRBV5-4 to TRBJ2-3; a possible D gene is TRBD2 (5 bases). There are 17 residues in the CDR3. V was cut by 4 bases and J by 3 bases, with 21 bases left in between. The germline V gene encodes CDR1 SGHNT and CDR2 YYREEE (reference sequence). The CDR3 nucleotides read TGTGCCAGCAGCACCCGAGGGCGGTCTACCTTTACAGATACGCAGTATTTT. Translation gives CASSTRGRSTFTDTQYF.

The chain uses TRBV18 and TRBJ2-3; 9 bases line up with TRBD1. The CDR3 sequence is 14 residues long. After removal of 6 bases from V and 3 bases from J, the junction contained 4 bases not matched to a gene. Germline CDR1 is KGHSH and CDR2 is LQKENI. CDR3 DNA sequence: TGTGCCAGCTCTTTGGGACAGGGAACAGATACGCAGTATTTT. Its protein product is CASSLGQGTDTQYF.

J is TRBJ1-1 and V is TRBV11-2; D is possibly TRBD1 (6 bases). Germline V gene sequence: CDR1 SGHAT, CDR2 FQNNGV. The CDR3 loop spans 16 amino acids. The V end was cut by 6 bases, the J end by 0 bases, with 17 bases between. The CDR3, as DNA: TGTGCCAGCAGGCAAGGGGGTACGGTATTGAACACTGAAGCTTTCTTT. Translation gives CASRQGGTVLNTEAFF.